The present T cell receptor beta chain was sequenced within a study of shared clonotypes between healthy human individuals. It was at deep level that the assay was run. With ten immunoSEQ deep assay plates, unsorted PBMC DNA underwent sequencing. Some clones are missing from TCRdb's copy, which holds only in-frame ones; the method was immunoSEQ multiplex PCR. In the table there are approximately 480,000 clones, 60% to 80% of which are singletons. The CDR3 length is 14 residues. Trimming removed 3 bases from V and 10 bases from J, with 13 bases in between. Germline assignment: CDR1 MGHDK and CDR2 SYGVNS.

Input material: PBMCs. This sequence originates from a middle-aged woman in good health. Some clones in this sample may be carry-over from other donors' samples. The chain uses TRBV25-1 and TRBJ1-6; D remains ambiguous. The CDR3 DNA sequence: TGTGCCAGCAGTGACGGACCCACGGAGTCACCCCTCCACTTT. Translation: CASSDGPTESPLHF.